These 26 T cell receptor beta chains originate from one sample sequenced in a study of TIL therapy for anti-PD-1-resistant metastatic lung cancer listed by TCRdb under 2021. TCR beta CDR3 regions were amplified from genomic DNA by bias-controlled multiplex PCR with the immunoSEQ v3 hsTCRB kit. The table was pulled from immuneACCESS by TCRdb, which kept in-frame rearrangements only. Such tables lose some clones; where checked, under half of the loss comes from unresolved V genes, and the rest has no known cause. The sample table shows around 55,000 clones, and 75% to 85% are seen once. The ten most abundant clones make up 2.9% of the sample. In the paper's terms, the time point label means: pre-treatment sample, taken before nivolumab and TIL therapy. Here the sequenced sample was blood, taken at baseline. These receptors came from a person aged 25 to 85 with non-small cell lung cancer.

The chain links TRBV29-1 to TRBJ1-1; D is ambiguous. CDR1 SQVTM and CDR2 ANQGSEA come from the germline V gene. The CDR3 runs 13 residues. V lost 2 bases and J 3 bases, leaving 10 bases between the germline ends. This CDR3 reads CSVEKVWDTEAFF. CDR3 bases: TGCAGCGTTGAAAAGGTGTGGGACACTGAAGCTTTCTTT.

This clone was picked up a small number of times. The chain combines TRBV19 with TRBJ1-3; D remains ambiguous. The germline CDR1 and CDR2 sequences are LNHDA and SQIVND (reference sequence). Trimming pared 3 bases from V and 4 bases from J, leaving 4 bases between. The CDR3 is 12 amino acids. CDR3 region: CASSIIGNTIYF. CDR3 coding DNA: TGTGCCAGTAGTATTATCGGAAACACCATATATTTT.

CDR3 bases: TGTGCCAGCAGCTCTAAACAGGGGGCTGGAGGGACTGAAGCTTTCTTT. Its translation: CASSSKQGAGGTEAFF. This chain joins TRBV6-2 or TRBV6-3 and TRBJ1-1; 9 positions agree with TRBD1. CDR3 length equals 16 residues. The J segment lost 5 bases and the V segment lost 6 bases, leaving 13 bases of the junction unmatched. The germline V gene has CDR1 MNHEY and CDR2 SVGEGT.

This chain connects TRBV6-5 to TRBJ2-3; D is perhaps TRBD1 or TRBD2 (5 bases each). Germline CDR1 MNHEY, CDR2 SVGAGI. There are 15 residues in the CDR3. V lost 2 bases and J lost 5, with 14 bases in between. The CDR3 loop is CASSYRGRPEDTQYF. As DNA, the CDR3 is TGTGCCAGCAGTTACCGGGGCAGGCCGGAAGATACGCAGTATTTT.

With regard to this clone: An end of the junction differs from the germline gene, which may be a read error. This rearrangement joins TRBV28 to TRBJ1-2; D not resolved. This CDR3 is 13 amino acids long. The V gene's germline CDR1 is MDHEN and CDR2 SYDVKM. The chain's CDR3 is CASSVWASPGYTF. The CDR3 DNA reads as TGTGCCAGCAGTGTATGGGCCAGCCCGGGCTACACCTTC.

In this sample, this clone turned up a few times. This chain joins TRBV6-2 or TRBV6-3 and TRBJ1-2; tentative D call: TRBD1 (5 bases). Germline loops: CDR1 MNHEY, CDR2 SVGEGT. The V end was cut by 0 bases, the J end by 7 bases, with 18 bases between. The CDR3 consists of 16 residues. CDR3 loop: CASSYSSPGRGGGYTF. CDR3 sequence (DNA): TGTGCCAGCAGTTACTCGAGTCCAGGGAGAGGTGGTGGCTACACCTTC.

To note about this clone: One junction end does not reproduce the germline sequence, and a read error may be involved. The chain carries TRBV9 and TRBJ1-4, with 10 bases aligning to TRBD1. The length of the CDR3 is 14 residues. The germline gives CDR1 SGDLS, CDR2 YYNGEE. The CDR3 nucleotides read TGTGCCAGCAGCGCTCTGGAGACAGGGGGCGCGAAGGTTTTT. Residues: CASSALETGGAKVF.

The V gene is TRBV19, the J gene TRBJ2-7; D is possibly TRBD2 (6 bases). The CDR3 is made up of 15 amino acids. Germline V gives CDR1 LNHDA, CDR2 SQIVND (reference sequence). The V and J ends lost 4 bases and 1 base respectively, with 14 bases between them. CDR3 loop: CASSTYREHSYEQYF. CDR3 sequence (DNA): TGTGCCAGTAGTACCTACCGGGAGCATTCCTACGAGCAGTACTTC.

The gene calls are TRBV28 and TRBJ2-7, with D tentatively TRBD2 (5 bases). Germline CDR1 reads MDHEN; CDR2 reads SYDVKM. There are 15 residues in the CDR3. Trimming removed 1 base from V and 4 bases from J, with 14 bases in between. The CDR3 sequence: CASSLSRGLEYEQYF. The CDR3 coding sequence is TGTGCCAGCAGTTTATCTAGAGGGCTGGAATACGAGCAGTACTTC. Complete variable domain (other parts from reference TRBV28 and TRBJ2-7): DVKVTQSSRYLVKRTGEKVFLECVQDMDHENMFWYRQDPGLGLRLIYFSYDVKMKEKGDIPEGYSVSREKKERFSLILESASTNQTSMYLCASSLSRGLEYEQYFGPGTRLTVT.

The table lists this clone with a few counts. V usage is TRBV7-8 and J usage is TRBJ2-3; TRBD2 agrees at 11 bases. Germline loops: CDR1 SGHVS, CDR2 FQNEAQ. The CDR3 contains 16 residues. V gave up 5 bases and J gave up 2 bases; unmatched junction bases: 6. CDR3 amino acids: CASSPLAGGYTDTQYF. The CDR3, as DNA: TGTGCCAGCAGCCCCCTAGCGGGGGGTTACACAGATACGCAGTATTTT. The variable domain in full, with the rest retrieved from reference TRBV7-8 and TRBJ2-3, is GAGVSQSPRYKVAKRGQDVALRCDPISGHVSLFWYQQALGQGPEFLTYFQNEAQLDKSGLPSDRFFAERPEGSVSTLKIQRTQQEDSAVYLCASSPLAGGYTDTQYFGPGTRLTVL.

This chain links TRBV18 with TRBJ1-1, with D unresolved. The germline V and J ends were trimmed by 3 bases and 8 bases, with 13 bases remaining between them. Per germline, CDR1 KGHSH and CDR2 LQKENI. This CDR3 is 13 amino acids long. The chain's CDR3 is CASSPSNLLEAFF. CDR3 DNA: TGTGCCAGCTCACCCAGTAACTTGTTGGAAGCTTTCTTT.

The V gene is TRBV3-1 (or the pseudogene TRBV3-2), the J gene TRBJ2-7; TRBD1 is a possible D gene (7 bases). The CDR3 is 13 amino acids. In germline, CDR1 is LGHDT, CDR2 YNNKEL (reference sequence). V lost 4 bases, J lost 6 bases, and 13 bases lay in between. CDR3 amino acids: CASSLGGQREQYF. The CDR3 nucleotides read TGTGCCAGCAGCCTCGGGGGACAGCGCGAGCAGTACTTC.

This chain links TRBV28 with TRBJ1-6; D is uncertain. Trimming took off 5 bases at V and 0 bases at J, with 8 bases between the two ends. The length of the CDR3 is 15 residues. CDR1 MDHEN and CDR2 SYDVKM come from the germline V gene. The CDR3 loop reads CASSIRSSYNSPLHF. CDR3 DNA sequence: TGTGCCAGCAGTATCAGGAGCTCCTATAATTCACCCCTCCACTTT.

The chain joins TRBV7-8 to TRBJ2-3; D remains ambiguous. This CDR3 contains 13 residues. Germline CDR1 reads SGHVS; CDR2 reads FQNEAQ. V was clipped by 3 bases and J by 6 bases, with 10 bases between them. This chain's CDR3 is CASSFNTRDTQYF. The CDR3 coding sequence is TGTGCCAGCAGCTTTAACACCCGCGATACGCAGTATTTT.

This sequence joins TRBV28 and TRBJ1-1; a possible D gene is TRBD1 (5 bases). There are 15 residues in the CDR3. Germline CDR1 reads MDHEN; CDR2 reads SYDVKM. The V and J ends lost 7 bases and 1 base respectively, with 16 bases between them. In DNA form, the CDR3 reads TGTGCCAGCAAAGCACCGACAGATTGGAACACTGAAGCTTTCTTT. Its translation is CASKAPTDWNTEAFF. The whole variable domain, filled in from reference TRBV28 and TRBJ1-1, reads DVKVTQSSRYLVKRTGEKVFLECVQDMDHENMFWYRQDPGLGLRLIYFSYDVKMKEKGDIPEGYSVSREKKERFSLILESASTNQTSMYLCASKAPTDWNTEAFFGQGTRLTVV.

This clone was found a few times. V usage is TRBV7-9 and J usage is TRBJ2-7, with TRBD1 matching over 7 bases. CDR1 and CDR2 (germline): SEHNR, FQNEAQ (reference sequence). V dropped 5 bases and J dropped 4; count of bases not matched to a gene: 5. The CDR3 is 13 amino acids. The CDR3 protein is CASSIEGAYEQYF. The CDR3 bases are TGTGCCAGCAGCATAGAGGGGGCTTACGAGCAGTACTTC. The complete variable domain, with remaining parts taken from reference TRBV7-9 and TRBJ2-7, reads DTGVSQNPRHKITKRGQNVTFRCDPISEHNRLYWYRQTLGQGPEFLTYFQNEAQLEKSRLLSDRFSAERPKGSFSTLEIQRTEQGDSAMYLCASSIEGAYEQYFGPGTRLTVT.

The chain joins TRBV5-5 to TRBJ1-4; no reliable D call. This CDR3 has 15 residues. Trimming removed 4 bases at V and 8 bases at J, with 18 bases between. Per germline, CDR1 SGHKS and CDR2 YYEKEE (reference sequence). The CDR3 reads CASSRSSGEWEKLFF. The CDR3 bases are TGTGCCAGCAGCCGATCTTCTGGGGAATGGGAAAAACTGTTTTTT.

CDR3 sequence: CASTSSLGTTTYNEQFF. Written as DNA, the CDR3 is TGCGCCAGCACCTCCTCCTTGGGGACAACTACCTACAATGAGCAGTTCTTC. V usage is TRBV5-1 and J usage is TRBJ2-1, with D possibly TRBD1 on 6 matching bases. V lost 6 bases, J lost 2 bases, and 21 bases lay in between. The CDR3 has 17 amino acids. CDR1 SGHRS and CDR2 YFSETQ come from the germline V gene.

The J gene is TRBJ2-1, the V gene TRBV5-6; D unclear. The CDR3 runs 17 residues. Germline-derived CDR1 and CDR2 are SGHDT and YYEEEE. Trimming took off 3 bases at V and 3 bases at J, with 19 bases between the two ends. CDR3 DNA sequence: TGTGCCAGCAGCTCTCTCCTCCAAGGGAAAGACTACAATGAGCAGTTCTTC. Translated: CASSSLLQGKDYNEQFF.

The CDR3 loop is CASSDLVRGEQYF. Here the CDR3 DNA reads TGTGCCAGCAGTGACCTAGTTCGGGGCGAGCAGTACTTC. The V and J genes are TRBV25-1 and TRBJ2-7; tentative D call: TRBD2 (5 bases). The V end was cut by 3 bases, the J end by 6 bases, with 12 bases between. Looked up from germline, CDR1 is MGHDK and CDR2 is SYGVNS. The CDR3 covers 13 residues.

J is TRBJ2-2 and V is TRBV6-2 or TRBV6-3; D tentatively fits TRBD1 or TRBD2 (6 bases each). The germline V gene has CDR1 MNHEY and CDR2 SVGEGT. The CDR3 contains 17 residues. Between the trimmed V and J ends, which lost 5 bases and 1 base, there was a span of 17 bases. The CDR3 protein is CASSGQIGGQNTGELFF. CDR3 DNA sequence: TGTGCCAGCAGTGGACAGATCGGGGGTCAGAACACCGGGGAGCTGTTTTTT.

The chain employs TRBV18 and TRBJ2-1, with TRBD2 as a possible D gene (5 bases). The CDR3 spans 14 residues. The germline gives CDR1 KGHSH, CDR2 LQKENI. V was clipped by 4 bases and J by 7 bases, with 14 bases between them. The CDR3 is CASSRPTGGNEQFF. CDR3 in DNA: TGTGCCAGCTCACGACCTACGGGCGGGAATGAGCAGTTCTTC.

The rearrangement uses TRBV4-1 and TRBJ1-4, with 7 nucleotides matching TRBD1. Germline CDR1 and CDR2: MGHRA and YSYEKL. This CDR3 spans 17 amino acids. The V gene end was trimmed by 1 base and the J gene end by 2 bases; junction bases not matched to a gene: 7. DNA for the CDR3: TGCGCCAGCAGCCAAGCTTCAGGGGGGAGTACTAATGAAAAACTGTTTTTT. Protein product: CASSQASGGSTNEKLFF.

The chain links TRBV5-1 to TRBJ2-3, with 10 bases that match TRBD2. CDR3 length: 16 amino acids. Germline CDR1 reads SGHRS; CDR2 reads YFSETQ. V shed 4 bases and J 3 bases; nucleotides not matched to a gene: 8. The CDR3 DNA sequence: TGCGCCAGCAGCAATTCAGCTAGCGGGAGAACAGATACGCAGTATTTT. As protein: CASSNSASGRTDTQYF. The full variable domain, rest sourced from reference TRBV5-1 and TRBJ2-3, is KAGVTQTPRYLIKTRGQQVTLSCSPISGHRSVSWYQQTPGQGLQFLFEYFSETQRNKGNFPGRFSGRQFSNSRSEMNVSTLELGDSALYLCASSNSASGRTDTQYFGPGTRLTVL.

The CDR3 coding sequence is TGCGCCAGCAGCCCCGAACGAGGGCTTAATGAAAAACTGTTTTTT. Its translation is CASSPERGLNEKLFF. The rearrangement uses TRBV4-3 and TRBJ1-4; D is unclear. The CDR3 runs 15 residues. Germline CDR1 and CDR2: LGHNA and YSLEER. V was shortened by 4 bases and J by 4 bases, with 13 bases between the two germline ends.

V and J are TRBV7-9 and TRBJ2-5; the D is unclear. This CDR3 is built from 11 residues. V was trimmed by 5 bases and J by 3 bases, leaving 4 bases between them. Germline V gene data show CDR1 as SEHNR and CDR2 as FQNEAQ (reference sequence). The CDR3 region is CASSEEETQYF. The CDR3 DNA reads TGTGCCAGCAGCGAAGAAGAGACCCAGTACTTC.